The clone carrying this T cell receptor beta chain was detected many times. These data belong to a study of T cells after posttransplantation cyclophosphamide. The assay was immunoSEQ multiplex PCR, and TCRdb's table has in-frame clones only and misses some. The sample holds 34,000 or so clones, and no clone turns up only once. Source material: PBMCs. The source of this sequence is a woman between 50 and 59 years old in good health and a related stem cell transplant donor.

CDR3 protein: CASSLYPGQGLNTEAFF. The DNA for the CDR3 is TGTGCCAGCAGTCTATACCCGGGACAGGGATTGAACACTGAAGCTTTCTTT. The chain carries TRBV6-2 or TRBV6-3 and TRBJ1-1; 9 positions agree with TRBD1. Germline CDR1 MNHEY, CDR2 SVGEGT. The CDR3 has 17 residues. V shed 5 bases, J shed 0 bases, and the junction held 10 bases outside the gene matches.